This T cell receptor (beta chain) was captured by sequencing in a study of cytomegalovirus exposure and HLA in healthy donors. Findings and caveats of the study: Most sequenced TCRs were rare (though some public TCRs occurred in many donors). Specific recognition of CMV antigens was confirmed in vitro for a few chains (all CMV-associated). In the roughly 130 validation repertoires, a later analysis found that first-cohort TCR clusters tended to co-occur.

Remarks on this clone: The antigen is unknown.

Some clones are missing from TCRdb's copy, which holds only in-frame ones; the method was immunoSEQ multiplex PCR. The profile shows under 65,000 clones, about 92% of them singletons. The J segment lost 5 bases and the V segment lost 4 bases, leaving 5 bases of the junction unmatched. The length of the CDR3 is 13 residues. Per germline, CDR1 SGHDT and CDR2 YYEEEE. This chain connects TRBV5-6 to TRBJ2-7; 8 nucleotides align to TRBD1. The material sequenced was PBMCs. The clonotype comes from a woman between 18 and 29 years old in good health and CMV-seropositive. The DNA for the CDR3 is TGTGCCAGCAGCATGACAGGGGTCGACGAGCAGTACTTC. Protein product: CASSMTGVDEQYF.